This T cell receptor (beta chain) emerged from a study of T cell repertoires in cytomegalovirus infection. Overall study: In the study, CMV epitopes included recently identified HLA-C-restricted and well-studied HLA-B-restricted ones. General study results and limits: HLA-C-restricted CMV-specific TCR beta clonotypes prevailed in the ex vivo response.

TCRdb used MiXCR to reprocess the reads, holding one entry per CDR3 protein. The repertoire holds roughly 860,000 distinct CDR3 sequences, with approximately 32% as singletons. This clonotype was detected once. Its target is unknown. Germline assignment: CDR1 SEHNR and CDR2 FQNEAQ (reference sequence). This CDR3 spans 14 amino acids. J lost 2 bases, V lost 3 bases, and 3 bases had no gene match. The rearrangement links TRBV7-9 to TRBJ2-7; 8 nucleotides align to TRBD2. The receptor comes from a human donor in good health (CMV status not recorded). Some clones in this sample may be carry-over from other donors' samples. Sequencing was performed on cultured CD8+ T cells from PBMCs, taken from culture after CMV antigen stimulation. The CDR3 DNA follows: TGTGCCAGCAGCTTTAGCGGGAAGGCCTACGAGCAGTACTTC. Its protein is CASSFSGKAYEQYF.